Listed here are 7 T cell receptor beta chains from one sample, sequenced in a study of OX40 agonist ivuxolimab in advanced cancers. Sequencing was performed with immunoSEQ multiplex PCR; in TCRdb, only in-frame clones are kept and a portion is missing. The table lists about 140,000 clones, under 95% of them singletons. Sequencing was performed on CD4+ or CD8+ T cells sorted from blood, taken in a trial of the OX40 agonist ivuxolimab. The receptors derive from an adult with an advanced solid tumor such as melanoma, head and neck, liver or kidney cancer.

The chain has TRBV9 and TRBJ2-1; D not certain. This CDR3 region has 14 residues. Germline loops: CDR1 SGDLS, CDR2 YYNGEE. Trimming stripped 0 bases from V and 4 bases from J, with 8 bases between. CDR3 loop: CASSVAAGYNEQFF. The CDR3 DNA follows: TGTGCCAGCAGCGTAGCGGCAGGTTACAATGAGCAGTTCTTC.

The rearrangement uses TRBV28 and TRBJ2-3; D remains ambiguous. The CDR3 is made up of 13 amino acids. Germline V gene sequence: CDR1 MDHEN, CDR2 SYDVKM. V gave up 3 bases and J gave up 5 bases, with 9 bases separating them. The CDR3 is CASSFQRRDTQYF. The CDR3 DNA reads as TGTGCCAGCAGTTTCCAACGGAGAGATACGCAGTATTTT.

The chain combines TRBV4-1 with TRBJ2-7; 7 bases line up with TRBD2. Per germline, CDR1 MGHRA and CDR2 YSYEKL. The CDR3 totals 14 residues. J gave up 3 bases and V 6 bases, and 8 bases lay outside the gene matches. The CDR3 sequence: CASRGEGRNYEQYF. CDR3 nucleotide sequence: TGCGCCAGCAGGGGGGAGGGTAGGAACTACGAGCAGTACTTC.

This clone occurred many times. The gene calls are TRBV5-4 and TRBJ2-5; D unresolved. The length of the CDR3 is 13 residues. Trimming took off 4 bases at V and 2 bases at J, with 9 bases between the two ends. The germline V gene has CDR1 SGHNT and CDR2 YYREEE (reference sequence). CDR3 sequence reads: CASSRETQETQYF. The CDR3 region has the DNA TGTGCCAGCAGCCGAGAGACACAAGAGACCCAGTACTTC.

The J gene is TRBJ2-7, the V gene TRBV28; D might be TRBD1 (5 bases). CDR3 length: 12 residues. V was cut by 5 bases and J by 2 bases, with 7 bases left in between. Germline lookup yields CDR1 MDHEN and CDR2 SYDVKM. Here the CDR3 reads CASSRGAYEQYF. For the CDR3, the DNA is TGTGCCAGCAGTAGGGGCGCCTACGAGCAGTACTTC.

The chain carries TRBV7-2 and TRBJ2-1; either TRBD1 or TRBD2 may supply D (5 bases each). V lost 5 bases and J lost 8, with 10 bases in between. Looked up from germline, CDR1 is SGHTA and CDR2 is FQGNSA. The CDR3 length is 12 residues. CDR3: CASSPRGHEQFF. Written as DNA, the CDR3 is TGTGCCAGCAGCCCCCGGGGCCATGAGCAGTTCTTC.

The V gene is TRBV18, the J gene TRBJ2-3; maybe TRBD2 (6 bases). The germline V gene has CDR1 KGHSH and CDR2 LQKENI. This CDR3 contains 16 residues. Trimming cost V 3 bases and J 4 bases, with 17 bases left between them. The DNA for the CDR3 is TGTGCCAGCTCACCGGGGAGGAGAGCGGCCCCAGATACGCAGTATTTT. Translated, it gives CASSPGRRAAPDTQYF. Drawing the rest from reference TRBV18 and TRBJ2-3, the complete variable domain is NAGVMQNPRHLVRRRGQEARLRCSPMKGHSHVYWYRQLPEEGLKFMVYLQKENIIDESGMPKERFSAEFPKEGPSILRIQQVVRGDSAAYFCASSPGRRAAPDTQYFGPGTRLTVL.